This T cell receptor (beta chain) was profiled in a study of CD8+CD57+ T cells in acquired aplastic anemia (dated by TCRdb to 2016 to 2019). About the investigation overall: DNA extracted from sorted CD4+ and CD8+ cells had a mean of roughly 3 ug, with a range of roughly 0.19 to 27.4 ug. Mean read counts for healthy donor samples were some 10 million for CD4+ cells and roughly 12 million for CD8+ cells.

TCR beta VDJ combination and CDR3 sequence profiling used genomic DNA as the template. TCR repertoire sequencing was run on an Illumina HiSeq 2000. In the paper's pipeline: TRBV/TRBJ rearrangement plots, CDR3 size and DJ length profiles, and Simpson's diversity index were used to assess repertoires. The most abundant DNA sequence in the deep sequencing data was defined as the immunodominant clone. CDR3 amino acid sequences were checked for sharing between subjects and were compared against published repertoires and the VDJdb database. TCRdb handled the public reads itself, with Q25 trimming in fastp and clone calling in MiXCR, and kept productive beta chains. Rows are combined by CDR3 protein, so each entry shows the most common genes and DNA. These V and J calls are TCRdb output, not the study's own analysis. This sample is represented by 74,000 or so distinct CDR3 sequences; 54% of them were singletons. The top ten clonotypes cover about 8.9% of the sample.

This clonotype was observed many times. Its antigen is currently not known. No per-base quality is available; no much larger clone lies one base away. In this study, sorted CD4+ and CD8+ T cells from the blood of healthy subjects and of severe aplastic anemia patients had their TCR repertoires deep-sequenced. Ficoll-Paque density gradient centrifugation was used to isolate peripheral blood mononuclear cells. CD4+ and CD8+ T cells were sorted by FACS or magnetic beads before DNA extraction. Overall results and qualifications from the work: No significant difference in CD8+ Simpson's diversity was found between patients and healthy controls (P=0.060). Around 27 CD8+ CDR3 sequences were shared between patients and controls but appeared highly expressed in patients and within their immunodominant clones.

CDR1 is given as SEHNR and CDR2 as FQNEAQ, both from the germline V gene (reference sequence). From the cysteine up to the phenylalanine, the CDR3 has a length of 14 residues. Solely the CDR3 DNA is kept, with 42 bases framed from the first base. V sheds 2 bases and J sheds 2 bases, leaving 9 bases between their ends. The TCR sequence derives from a human donor in good health, serving as a control. The chain links TRBV7-9 with TRBJ2-5; TRBD2 is a weak D gene call, 6 bases matching. Sequencing was carried out using sorted CD4+, CD8+, or CD8+CD57+ T cells (not recorded which) from PBMCs. The CDR3 amino acid sequence is: CASSLWDSQETQYF. At the DNA level, the sequence is TGTGCCAGCAGCTTATGGGACTCGCAAGAGACCCAGTACTTC.